The 12 T cell receptor beta chains listed next were all sequenced from one sample in a study of CDR3 diversity in severe acne. TCRdb called the PCR reads again in MiXCR, with one record for every CDR3 protein. Of fewer than 100,000 distinct CDR3 sequences detected, under 65% appear once; the ten largest clones hold roughly an eighth. Input material: blood. All receptors derive from a male donor in good health, without acne.

About this clonotype: At one boundary the junction diverges from the germline segment, which might be a read error. The chain has TRBV10-3 and TRBJ2-1, with 13 bases matching TRBD2. The CDR3 is 16 amino acids. Germline V lookup: CDR1 ENHRY, CDR2 SYGVKD. The CDR3 here is CAISEALAGGQNEQFF. The CDR3 DNA reads TGTGCCATCAGTGAGGCACTAGCGGGGGGGCAAAATGAGCAGTTCTTT.

The CDR3 sequence is CATFGTASNEQYF. The CDR3 bases are TGTGCCACCTTCGGGACAGCCTCGAACGAGCAGTACTTC. This chain joins TRBV10-3 and TRBJ2-7; TRBD1 aligns across 7 bases. Trimming took 10 bases from V and 5 from J; bases not matched to a gene: 11. The CDR3 loop spans 13 amino acids. The germline V gene has CDR1 ENHRY and CDR2 SYGVKD.

This clonotype was picked up one time. The limits of the CDR3 on the DNA are not certain, so only TCRdb's listed CDR3 is given. The chain has TRBV10-1 and TRBJ1-3; TRBD1, as called in the table, went unchecked against the DNA. Counting both end residues, the CDR3 totals 22 amino acids. In germline, CDR1 is WNHNN, CDR2 SYGVQD (reference sequence). The CDR3 sequence is CASSYDRGLSYEQYFGPGTIYF.

This chain connects TRBV5-1 to TRBJ2-7; TRBD1 is a possible D gene (6 bases). Trimming took off 1 base at V and 0 bases at J, with 11 bases between the two ends. Germline CDR1 and CDR2: SGHRS and YFSETQ. CDR3 size: 15 residues. The CDR3 coding sequence is TGCGCCAGCAGCTTGTACGGGACAACCTCCTACGAGCAGTACTTC. Its protein product is CASSLYGTTSYEQYF.

The table lists this clonotype with a few counts. The rearrangement joins TRBV2 to TRBJ2-7; a weak D match, TRBD1 (6 bases). The CDR3 loop spans 11 amino acids. Germline V gene sequence: CDR1 SNHLY, CDR2 FYNNEI. V dropped 8 bases and J dropped 4 bases, with 9 bases sitting between them. CDR3: CASVRGYEQYF. Here the CDR3 DNA reads TGTGCCAGCGTCAGGGGATACGAGCAGTACTTC.

Details on this clonotype: The junction does not match germline at one end; this may be a read error. The chain has TRBV7-6 and TRBJ2-7, with D possibly being TRBD1 (6 bases). Near its end, the DNA agrees better with TRBJ2-5, so the J call may be wrong. From germline, CDR1 is SGHVS and CDR2 FNYEAQ. The CDR3 totals 16 residues. The CDR3 sequence: CASSLGQGNNQETQYF. Here the CDR3 DNA reads TGTGCTAGCAGCTTAGGCCAGGGGAACAACCAAGAGACCCAGTACTTC.

The CDR3 coding sequence is TGTGCCAGCAGTGAACGGGCAGGGAATTCACCCCTCCACTTT. Amino acid sequence: CASSERAGNSPLHF. The rearrangement links TRBV2 to TRBJ1-6; possible D gene TRBD1, 5 bases. CDR1 SNHLY and CDR2 FYNNEI come from the germline V gene. Trimming stripped 2 bases from V and 7 bases from J, with 9 bases between. This CDR3 contains 14 residues.

This clonotype was found many times. The chain recombines TRBV9 with TRBJ1-1; weak D call: TRBD1 (5 bases). The CDR3 consists of 14 residues. Germline CDR1 SGDLS, CDR2 YYNGEE. Trimming removed 4 bases at V and 1 base at J, with 11 bases between. CDR3 sequence reads: CASSKGTANTEAFF. Here the CDR3 DNA reads TGTGCCAGCAGCAAAGGGACTGCGAACACTGAAGCTTTCTTT.

The chain couples TRBV7-3 to TRBJ2-5; either TRBD1 or TRBD2 may fit D (5 bases each). The CDR3 loop spans 14 amino acids. Trimming stripped 2 bases from V and 5 bases from J, with 12 bases between. Germline values: CDR1 SGHTA, CDR2 FQGTGA. The CDR3 DNA reads as TGTGCCAGCAGCTTATTTCGGGGCGCCGAGACCCAGTACTTC. It yields the protein CASSLFRGAETQYF.

By sample fraction, this clonotype is medium-sized. The gene calls are TRBV5-8 and TRBJ2-7, with D maybe TRBD2 (5 bases). The CDR3 is 13 residues long. Germline V gene sequence: CDR1 SGHTS, CDR2 YDEGEE. V was shortened by 7 bases and J by 2 bases, with 13 bases between the two germline ends. The CDR3 is CASGREAPYEQYF. CDR3 nucleotide sequence: TGTGCCAGCGGACGGGAAGCCCCCTACGAGCAGTACTTC.

This clonotype was observed at least ten times. V gene TRBV2 combines with J gene TRBJ1-2, with unresolved D. Trimming left V 2 bases short and J 4 bases short, with 5 bases between. The germline gives CDR1 SNHLY, CDR2 FYNNEI. The CDR3 totals 12 residues. The CDR3 DNA sequence: TGTGCCAGCAGTGAACAGCGCTATGGCTACACCTTC. Encoded protein: CASSEQRYGYTF.

The rearrangement links TRBV7-2 to TRBJ2-7; 13 nucleotides line up with TRBD2. This CDR3 has 14 amino acids. Germline V gene sequence: CDR1 SGHTA, CDR2 FQGNSA. The V and J ends lost 5 bases and 7 bases, in that order; junction bases with no gene match: 5. The CDR3 sequence is CASSGTSGIGEQYF. CDR3 nucleotide sequence: TGTGCCAGCAGCGGGACTAGCGGGATCGGGGAGCAGTACTTC.